One sample yielded the 5 T cell receptor beta chains listed below, sequenced in a study of cytomegalovirus exposure and HLA in healthy donors. In the PCR, 60 Vbeta and 13 Jbeta primers were used. The repertoire was sequenced with immunoSEQ multiplex PCR; TCRdb's copy has only in-frame clones and lacks some. The sample carries about 180,000 clones, approximately 80% recorded once. The material sequenced was PBMCs. The receptors were sampled from a woman aged 45-60 years in good health and CMV-seronegative.

The J gene is TRBJ2-5, the V gene TRBV10-1; D not certain. Germline V gene lookup returns CDR1 WNHNN and CDR2 SYGVQD (reference sequence). Trimming pared 7 bases from V and 2 bases from J, leaving 5 bases between. This CDR3 has 11 residues. CDR3 bases: TGCGCCAGCACCGGGCAAGAGACCCAGTACTTC. It yields the protein CASTGQETQYF.

This sequence joins TRBV28 and TRBJ2-3, with D possibly TRBD2 on 6 matching bases. CDR3 length equals 16 residues. The germline V and J ends were trimmed by 4 bases and 2 bases, with 16 bases remaining between them. The germline gives CDR1 MDHEN, CDR2 SYDVKM. This chain's CDR3 is CASSSPWRRDTDTQYF. DNA for the CDR3: TGTGCCAGCAGTTCCCCTTGGAGGCGGGACACAGATACGCAGTATTTT.

The chain is built from TRBV19 and TRBJ2-5; possible D gene TRBD1, 5 bases. The CDR3 covers 18 residues. V lost 5 bases and J 7 bases, leaving 29 bases between the germline ends. Germline V gene sequence: CDR1 LNHDA, CDR2 SQIVND (reference sequence). The CDR3 nucleotides read TGTGCCAGTAGTCCAAGCGATTTCTGGGGTCAGGGTTCCGTGACCCAGTACTTC. It yields the protein CASSPSDFWGQGSVTQYF.

As regards this clone: One junction end does not reproduce the germline sequence, and a read error may be involved. The chain has TRBV7-9 and TRBJ2-5; 7 nucleotides align to TRBD2. This CDR3 region has 18 residues. The germline CDR1 and CDR2 sequences are SEHNR and FQNEAQ (reference sequence). CDR3 sequence: CSSSLERAGVFGRETQYF. DNA of the CDR3: TGTTCCAGCAGCTTAGAACGGGCGGGAGTCTTCGGGCGAGAGACCCAGTACTTC.

V usage is TRBV25-1 and J usage is TRBJ2-1; 7 positions match TRBD2. This CDR3 has 17 residues. The germline V gene encodes CDR1 MGHDK and CDR2 SYGVNS. Trimming cost V 3 bases and J 0 bases; bases outside gene matches: 8. CDR3 in amino acids: CASSDSSGPSSYNEQFF. The CDR3 DNA reads as TGTGCCAGCAGTGACAGTAGCGGGCCTAGCTCCTACAATGAGCAGTTCTTC.